A single sample gave rise to the 20 T cell receptor beta chains below, sequenced in a study of cytomegalovirus exposure and HLA in healthy donors. Use of 60 Vbeta and 13 Jbeta primers characterized the PCR. Measured with immunoSEQ multiplex PCR; TCRdb has only the in-frame clones, and not every one. Its table lists around 53,000 clones. The sequenced sample was PBMCs. These TCRs come from a woman between 25 and 40 years old in good health and CMV-seropositive.

As DNA, the CDR3 is TGTGCCAGTAGTGACGGGGGAACCTCCTACGAGCAGTACTTC. As protein: CASSDGGTSYEQYF. This sequence joins TRBV19 and TRBJ2-7, with TRBD2 as a possible D gene (6 bases). V lost 5 bases and J 0 bases, leaving 11 bases between the germline ends. The CDR3 runs 14 residues. CDR1 is LNHDA, CDR2 SQIVND, per germline (reference sequence). The full variable domain, rest sourced from reference TRBV19 and TRBJ2-7, is DGGITQSPKYLFRKEGQNVTLSCEQNLNHDAMYWYRQDPGQGLRLIYYSQIVNDFQKGDIAEGYSVSREKKESFPLTVTSAQKNPTAFYLCASSDGGTSYEQYFGPGTRLTVT.

V and J are TRBV19 and TRBJ1-3; no reliable D call. The germline gives CDR1 LNHDA, CDR2 SQIVND (reference sequence). Trimming removed 1 base at V and 0 bases at J, with 10 bases between. CDR3 length: 16 residues. Here the CDR3 DNA reads TGTGCCAGTAGTATAGCCCCCGAGAGCTCTGGAAACACCATATATTTT. Translated: CASSIAPESSGNTIYF.

The CDR3, as DNA: TGTGCCAGCAGTGAACCCCCGACTAGAGCCAAAAACATTCAGTACTTC. Encoded protein: CASSEPPTRAKNIQYF. The rearrangement joins TRBV2 to TRBJ2-4; a possible D gene is TRBD2 (6 bases). The CDR3 has 16 amino acids. V shed 2 bases and J shed 0 bases, with 11 bases lying between them. Germline-derived CDR1 and CDR2 are SNHLY and FYNNEI.

The rearrangement uses TRBV5-1 and TRBJ2-5; D call uncertain. CDR3 length: 15 residues. V shed 2 bases and J shed 5 bases, with 16 bases lying between them. The germline V gene has CDR1 SGHRS and CDR2 YFSETQ. CDR3 protein: CASSLRLTIGETQYF. The CDR3 DNA is TGCGCCAGCAGCTTACGACTCACGATTGGGGAGACCCAGTACTTC.

This CDR3 reads CAAGLNYGYTF. The CDR3 region has the DNA TGTGCCGCAGGATTGAACTATGGCTACACCTTC. The V call is TRBV28, the J call TRBJ1-2; D gene ambiguous. CDR1 MDHEN and CDR2 SYDVKM come from the germline V gene. Deletions cut 11 bases from V and 2 bases from J, with 9 bases between. This CDR3 contains 11 residues.

The rearrangement links TRBV4-2 to TRBJ1-1; 7 bases agree with TRBD1. The CDR3 loop spans 14 amino acids. Germline V CDR1 and CDR2: LGHNA, YNFKEQ. With V trimmed by 7 bases and J by 1 base, 6 bases remained unmatched. This CDR3 reads CASMTGWENTEAFF. CDR3 nucleotides: TGTGCCAGCATGACAGGGTGGGAGAACACTGAAGCTTTCTTT.

This chain links TRBV27 with TRBJ1-2, with D maybe TRBD1 (5 bases). The CDR3 runs 15 residues. Deletions cut 3 bases from V and 6 bases from J, with 17 bases between. Germline assignment: CDR1 MNHEY and CDR2 SMNVEV (reference sequence). CDR3 in amino acids: CASSFSPPGLNGYTF. Here the CDR3 DNA reads TGTGCCAGCAGTTTCTCGCCCCCGGGACTTAATGGCTACACCTTC.

The V gene is TRBV6-5, the J gene TRBJ1-1; D is unclear. The germline V gene encodes CDR1 MNHEY and CDR2 SVGAGI. V lost 6 bases, J lost 1 base, and 12 bases lay in between. The CDR3 spans 14 residues. This chain's CDR3 is CASSLGSWNTEAFF. The CDR3 DNA is TGTGCCAGCAGCCTCGGGTCGTGGAACACTGAAGCTTTCTTT.

This rearrangement joins TRBV20-1 to TRBJ2-7, with TRBD1 as a possible D gene (6 bases). The CDR3 contains 11 residues. Trimming removed 6 bases from V and 5 bases from J, with 11 bases in between. Germline CDR1 reads DFQATT; CDR2 reads SNEGSKA (reference sequence). The CDR3 nucleotides are TGCAGTGCCTACCCAGGGGACGAGCAGTACTTC. It translates to CSAYPGDEQYF.

The chain has TRBV7-9 and TRBJ1-1; 7 bases are a match to TRBD1. Per the germline V gene, CDR1 is SEHNR and CDR2 is FQNEAQ (reference sequence). The CDR3 is 12 amino acids. The V gene end was trimmed by 1 base and the J gene end by 7 bases; junction bases not matched to a gene: 0. The CDR3 DNA is TGTGCCAGCAGCTTAGGGGACAGTGAAGCTTTCTTT. This translates into CASSLGDSEAFF.

The chain carries TRBV11-2 and TRBJ2-3; 10 nucleotides line up with TRBD2. Trimming took 5 bases from V and 10 from J; bases not matched to a gene: 9. The V gene's germline CDR1 is SGHAT and CDR2 FQNNGV. The CDR3 totals 14 residues. The CDR3 nucleotides read TGTGCCAGCAGCCCAGCGGGAGGGAGGAAGGCGCAGTATTTT. It specifies CASSPAGGRKAQYF. Supplemented by reference TRBV11-2 and TRBJ2-3, the full variable domain reads EAGVAQSPRYKIIEKRQSVAFWCNPISGHATLYWYQQILGQGPKLLIQFQNNGVVDDSQLPKDRFSAERLKGVDSTLKIQPAKLEDSAVYLCASSPAGGRKAQYFGPGTRLTVL.

V usage is TRBV13 and J usage is TRBJ2-5; 9 bases agree with TRBD2. Germline V gives CDR1 PRHDT, CDR2 FYEKMQ (reference sequence). The V segment lost 0 bases and the J segment 4 bases; nucleotides outside the gene matches: 9. The CDR3 length is 17 residues. The CDR3 DNA reads TGTGCCAGCAGCTTAGGGACGCCGAGCGGGGGGTCAGAGACCCAGTACTTC. As protein: CASSLGTPSGGSETQYF.

The CDR3 is CASSIRLHSEKLFF. As DNA, the CDR3 is TGTGCCAGTAGTATTAGGCTCCACAGTGAAAAACTGTTTTTT. The gene calls are TRBV19 and TRBJ1-4; D is uncertain. The CDR3 spans 14 residues. In germline, CDR1 is LNHDA, CDR2 SQIVND (reference sequence). V was clipped by 3 bases and J by 7 bases, with 12 bases between them.

This chain uses TRBV5-1 with TRBJ2-3; perhaps TRBD2 as D (5 bases). The V end lost 0 bases, the J end lost 2 bases, and 10 bases lay between the germline ends. CDR3 length: 15 residues. CDR1 is SGHRS, CDR2 YFSETQ, per germline. CDR3: CASSLEGGHTDTQYF. The CDR3 DNA is TGCGCCAGCAGCTTGGAAGGCGGGCACACAGATACGCAGTATTTT.

The chain links TRBV7-8 to TRBJ2-7; tentative D call: TRBD1 (5 bases). The germline V gene encodes CDR1 SGHVS and CDR2 FQNEAQ. The CDR3 is 14 residues long. V lost 1 base, J lost 5 bases, and 12 bases lay in between. As DNA, the CDR3 is TGTGCCAGCAGCTTAGTCTGGGGCGTCAACGAGCAGTACTTC. Protein: CASSLVWGVNEQYF.

The V gene is TRBV5-6, the J gene TRBJ1-1; no clear D. Germline CDR1 SGHDT, CDR2 YYEEEE. The CDR3 covers 16 residues. V lost 5 bases and J lost 0, with 17 bases in between. CDR3 sequence (DNA): TGTGCCAGCAGTTCGTTGGCCCCGCCTTTGAACACTGAAGCTTTCTTT. Protein: CASSSLAPPLNTEAFF. Based on the CDR3 plus reference TRBV5-6 and TRBJ1-1, the full variable domain is DAGVTQSPTHLIKTRGQQVTLRCSPKSGHDTVSWYQQALGQGPQFIFQYYEEEERQRGNFPDRFSGHQFPNYSSELNVNALLLGDSALYLCASSSLAPPLNTEAFFGQGTRLTVV.

The genes are TRBV5-1 and TRBJ2-5; TRBD2 aligns across 7 bases. Trimming took 2 bases from V and 5 from J; bases not matched to a gene: 9. Per the germline V gene, CDR1 is SGHRS and CDR2 is YFSETQ. The CDR3 totals 15 residues. CDR3 in DNA: TGCGCCAGCAGCTTCGGGGGGAGTGGCGGGGAGACCCAGTACTTC. Protein: CASSFGGSGGETQYF.

CDR3 sequence (DNA): TGCGCCAGCAGCTTTCAAGGACTAGCGGGAGCCATTCAGTACTTC. This sequence encodes CASSFQGLAGAIQYF. The chain recombines TRBV5-1 with TRBJ2-4; 13 positions agree with TRBD2. This CDR3 has 15 amino acids. Germline CDR1 and CDR2: SGHRS and YFSETQ. With 2 bases clipped from V and 9 bases from J, the junction kept 5 bases outside the gene matches.

This CDR3 is CATSGGQSGVHPQHF. The CDR3, as DNA: TGTGCCACCTCCGGGGGACAGTCCGGAGTACATCCCCAGCATTTT. The chain uses TRBV19 and TRBJ1-5; 7 bases align to TRBD1. Germline V gene sequence: CDR1 LNHDA, CDR2 SQIVND (reference sequence). The CDR3 contains 15 residues. With V trimmed by 10 bases and J by 10 bases, 19 bases remained unmatched.

The chain recombines TRBV6-4 with TRBJ1-2, with D perhaps TRBD1 (5 bases). From germline, CDR1 is MRHNA and CDR2 SNTAGT. The ends were cut back, 0 bases at V and 4 bases at J, with 15 bases in the middle. The CDR3 totals 16 residues. The CDR3, as DNA: TGTGCCAGCAGTGACTCTCGCGGGGACCCGGGCTATGGCTACACCTTC. It yields the protein CASSDSRGDPGYGYTF.